This TCR beta chain appears in the sequencing data of a study of regulatory T cells in long-lasting Graves disease. Whole-study findings and limits: Persistent disease preferred TRBV28, TRBJ1-2 and TRBJ2-5.

The CDR3 spans 13 residues. The germline V gene has CDR1 SEHNR and CDR2 FQNEAQ (reference sequence). As to time point: persistent/refractory GD, antithyroid drugs over 5 years with positive TRAb. PBMC-derived RNA was used for the TCR library. Construction of the TCR beta libraries employed iRepertoire HTBI primers in conjunction with Arm-PCR of CDR3 regions. TCRdb redid the calling of the multiplex PCR reads with MiXCR, one entry per CDR3 protein. Here the sample spans roughly 300,000 distinct CDR3 sequences, around a fifth being singletons. This clonotype was counted between two and nine times. Its matching antigen is unknown. At one of its ends the junction is not consistent with the germline gene, which may arise from a read error.

This specimen consisted of peripheral blood mononuclear cells (PBMCs), obtained when the disease was refractory, from a patient treated with antithyroid drugs. The sequence came from a female donor with Graves disease. The chain carries TRBV7-9 and TRBJ1-4; unclear D gene. This CDR3 is CASRLEENEKLFF. The CDR3 DNA reads TGTGCCAGCAGGTTAGAAGAGAATGAAAAACTGTTTTTT.